A selection of T cell receptor beta chains follows, all from one sample in a study of cytomegalovirus exposure and HLA in healthy donors. Assay used: immunoSEQ multiplex PCR; TCRdb lists only in-frame clones, some missing. This sample carries 100,000 to 120,000 clones, 60% to 85% of them seen once, and the ten largest clones take 2.5% to 3%. The sequencing sample was made of PBMCs. All receptors derive from a woman aged 60-75 years in good health and CMV-seropositive. CDR3s include the opening cysteine and the closing phenylalanine or tryptophan. Each record gives: clone size, D gene, CDR3 length, V gene, J gene, CDR3 protein, CDR3 DNA. The D gene is left open where the match is weak. Part of the rows lack a size; the others show once, few, many or a class for expanded clones.

clone size: few; D gene: NA; CDR3 length: 14; V gene: TRBV5-5; J gene: TRBJ1-2; CDR3 protein: CASIMGQGNYGYTF; CDR3 DNA: TGTGCCAGCATCATGGGGCAGGGGAACTATGGCTACACCTTC
clone size: NA; D gene: NA; CDR3 length: 13; V gene: TRBV19; J gene: TRBJ2-7; CDR3 protein: CASSTSSSYEQYF; CDR3 DNA: TGTGCCAGTAGTACCTCTTCGTCCTACGAGCAGTACTTC
clone size: once; D gene: TRBD1; CDR3 length: 15; V gene: TRBV18; J gene: TRBJ2-3; CDR3 protein: CASSHLTGGQDTQYF; CDR3 DNA: TGTGCCAGCTCACACTTGACAGGGGGACAAGATACGCAGTATTTT
clone size: NA; D gene: NA; CDR3 length: 17; V gene: TRBV30; J gene: TRBJ2-7; CDR3 protein: CAWSVRPRAPNQYEQYF; CDR3 DNA: TGTGCCTGGAGTGTACGGCCCAGGGCACCCAATCAGTACGAGCAGTACTTC
clone size: NA; D gene: NA; CDR3 length: 14; V gene: TRBV21-1; J gene: TRBJ1-2; CDR3 protein: CASHRGQGLDGYTF; CDR3 DNA: TGTGCCAGCCACCGGGGACAGGGACTTGATGGCTACACCTTC
clone size: NA; D gene: TRBD1; CDR3 length: 17; V gene: TRBV11-2; J gene: TRBJ2-5; CDR3 protein: CASSSGPGTGKEETQYF; CDR3 DNA: TGTGCCAGCAGCTCAGGTCCCGGGACAGGGAAGGAAGAGACCCAGTACTTC
clone size: NA; D gene: NA; CDR3 length: 13; V gene: TRBV28; J gene: TRBJ2-2; CDR3 protein: CASGIGGYGELFF; CDR3 DNA: TGTGCCAGCGGAATTGGGGGGTACGGGGAGCTGTTTTTT
clone size: NA; D gene: TRBD2; CDR3 length: 21; V gene: TRBV10-3; J gene: TRBJ2-1; CDR3 protein: CAISESTLGTSGRNSYNEQFF; CDR3 DNA: TGTGCCATCAGTGAGTCGACTCTTGGGACTAGCGGGAGAAACTCCTACAATGAGCAGTTCTTC
clone size: NA; D gene: NA; CDR3 length: 14; V gene: TRBV18; J gene: TRBJ2-7; CDR3 protein: CASSPPATRVEQYF; CDR3 DNA: TGTGCCAGCTCACCACCAGCGACTAGAGTCGAGCAGTACTTC
clone size: NA; D gene: NA; CDR3 length: 14; V gene: TRBV7-2; J gene: TRBJ1-3; CDR3 protein: CASSLAARGNTIYF; CDR3 DNA: TGTGCCAGCAGCTTAGCGGCCAGAGGAAACACCATATATTTT
clone size: NA; D gene: TRBD2; CDR3 length: 17; V gene: TRBV10-3; J gene: TRBJ2-3; CDR3 protein: CAISEGTSGRAADTQYF; CDR3 DNA: TGTGCCATCAGTGAAGGGACTAGCGGGAGGGCCGCAGATACGCAGTATTTT
clone size: once; D gene: TRBD1; CDR3 length: 14; V gene: TRBV7-9; J gene: TRBJ2-7; CDR3 protein: CASSRTDRGYEQYF; CDR3 DNA: TGTGCCAGCAGCCGAACGGACAGGGGCTACGAGCAGTACTTC
clone size: NA; D gene: NA; CDR3 length: 14; V gene: TRBV7-3; J gene: TRBJ2-1; CDR3 protein: CASSFSTSSNEQFF; CDR3 DNA: TGTGCCAGCAGCTTTTCGACTAGTAGTAATGAGCAGTTCTTC
clone size: NA; D gene: TRBD1; CDR3 length: 16; V gene: TRBV2; J gene: TRBJ2-7; CDR3 protein: CASSEERTGPSYEQYF; CDR3 DNA: TGTGCCAGCAGTGAAGAGCGGACAGGCCCCTCTTACGAGCAGTACTTC
clone size: once; D gene: TRBD1; CDR3 length: 15; V gene: TRBV10-3; J gene: TRBJ2-2; CDR3 protein: CAITETGNNTGELFF; CDR3 DNA: TGTGCCATCACGGAGACAGGGAATAACACCGGGGAGCTGTTTTTT
clone size: few; D gene: TRBD2; CDR3 length: 17; V gene: TRBV7-6; J gene: TRBJ2-2; CDR3 protein: CASSLGLAGEFTGELFF; CDR3 DNA: TGTGCCAGCAGCTTAGGCTTAGCGGGAGAGTTCACCGGGGAGCTGTTTTTT
clone size: NA; D gene: TRBD2; CDR3 length: 15; V gene: TRBV7-9; J gene: TRBJ2-3; CDR3 protein: CASSLAGQVTDTQYF; CDR3 DNA: TGTGCCAGCAGCCTAGCGGGACAAGTCACAGATACGCAGTATTTT